These 29 T cell receptor beta chains were all obtained from the same sample, sequenced in a study of B cell selection in AIRE deficiency. Conventional CD4 T cells were sorted as CD4+CD127+ cells. Here immunoSEQ multiplex PCR was the method, and the copy in TCRdb shows in-frame clones only, minus some. The data contain about 23,000 clones, around 97% of them singletons. The sequenced sample was conventional CD4+ T cells sorted from PBMCs. Receptor source: a human donor with AIRE deficiency.

The chain recombines TRBV18 with TRBJ1-1, with 7 bases identical to TRBD1. This CDR3 has 15 residues. The V and J ends lost 3 bases and 5 bases, in that order; junction bases with no gene match: 9. Per germline, CDR1 KGHSH and CDR2 LQKENI. CDR3 bases: TGTGCCAGCTCACCTGACAGGGCTAAACGGACTGAAGCTTTCTTT. Its translation is CASSPDRAKRTEAFF.

The gene calls are TRBV2 and TRBJ2-7; TRBD1 matches 7 bases. CDR3 length: 14 residues. Germline CDR1 SNHLY, CDR2 FYNNEI. Trimming took 3 bases from V and 4 from J; bases not matched to a gene: 6. CDR3: CASSDWDSRYEQYF. The CDR3 coding sequence is TGTGCCAGCAGTGATTGGGACAGTCGGTACGAGCAGTACTTC. The full variable domain, completed using reference TRBV2 and TRBJ2-7, is EPEVTQTPSHQVTQMGQEVILRCVPISNHLYFYWYRQILGQKVEFLVSFYNNEISEKSEIFDDQFSVERPDGSNFTLKIRSTKLEDSAMYFCASSDWDSRYEQYFGPGTRLTVT.

This chain links TRBV4-3 with TRBJ2-5; no clear D. The J call is in doubt because the DNA end fits TRBJ2-7 better. There are 14 residues in the CDR3. Germline V gene lookup returns CDR1 LGHNA and CDR2 YSLEER. The CDR3 protein is CASSQVSRHGEQYF. The DNA of the CDR3 is TGCGCCAGCAGCCAAGTATCGAGGCACGGCGAGCAGTACTTC.

The CDR3 is CASSIRDSTEAFF. The CDR3 DNA sequence: TGTGCCAGTAGTATCCGGGACAGCACTGAAGCTTTCTTT. The chain links TRBV19 to TRBJ1-1, with 7 bases aligning to TRBD1. J lost 4 bases, V lost 3 bases, and 2 bases had no gene match. Germline CDR1 LNHDA, CDR2 SQIVND (reference sequence). The CDR3 runs 13 residues.

The chain combines TRBV30 with TRBJ2-7, with 9 bases matching TRBD1. V trimming: 2 bases; J trimming: 0 bases; junction bases outside the gene matches: 5. Germline loops: CDR1 GTSNPN, CDR2 SVGIG (reference sequence). The CDR3 covers 15 residues. The CDR3 DNA follows: TGTGCCTGGAGTCCCGGGACAGGGAGCTCCTACGAGCAGTACTTC. Translation gives CAWSPGTGSSYEQYF.

This clone was seen more than once but under ten times. J is TRBJ2-1 and V is TRBV6-1; D tentatively fits TRBD1 or TRBD2 (5 bases each). The CDR3 contains 15 residues. V lost 8 bases and J 0 bases, leaving 14 bases between the germline ends. Germline V lookup: CDR1 MNHNS, CDR2 SASEGT. CDR3 protein: CASPGRQPSYNEQFF. DNA for the CDR3: TGTGCCAGCCCGGGGAGACAGCCCTCCTACAATGAGCAGTTCTTC.

The V call is TRBV28, the J call TRBJ2-5; D not resolved. Between the trimmed V and J ends, which lost 3 bases and 3 bases, there was a span of 14 bases. Germline V gives CDR1 MDHEN, CDR2 SYDVKM. This CDR3 is 15 amino acids long. CDR3: CASSLAPTAKETQYF. In DNA, the CDR3 is TGTGCCAGCAGTTTGGCCCCGACCGCCAAAGAGACCCAGTACTTC.

This chain connects TRBV5-4 to TRBJ1-1; TRBD1 matches 8 bases. V dropped 5 bases and J dropped 1; count of bases not matched to a gene: 4. The CDR3 is made up of 14 amino acids. The germline CDR1 and CDR2 sequences are SGHNT and YYREEE (reference sequence). Written as DNA, the CDR3 is TGTGCCAGCAGGGTGGGACAGGAGAACACTGAAGCTTTCTTT. Its protein is CASRVGQENTEAFF.

This sequence joins TRBV4-1 and TRBJ2-5, with a possible D match to TRBD1 (5 bases). The CDR3 extends over 15 amino acids. V lost 2 bases and J 0 bases, leaving 10 bases between the germline ends. The V gene's germline CDR1 is MGHRA and CDR2 YSYEKL. The CDR3 loop reads CASSQLDRDQETQYF. The CDR3 bases are TGCGCCAGCAGCCAACTAGACAGAGACCAAGAGACCCAGTACTTC.

The chain links TRBV30 to TRBJ2-3, with TRBD2 matching over 9 bases. The junction had 19 bases not matched to a gene; V was cut back by 4 bases and J by 5 bases. Per germline, CDR1 GTSNPN and CDR2 SVGIG (reference sequence). CDR3 length equals 18 residues. CDR3 amino acids: CAWKTLAGEYPWKDTQYF. CDR3 nucleotide sequence: TGTGCCTGGAAAACTTTAGCGGGAGAATATCCTTGGAAAGATACGCAGTATTTT.

The chain links TRBV18 to TRBJ1-1; no clear D. The CDR3 covers 13 residues. Germline V gene data show CDR1 as KGHSH and CDR2 as LQKENI. With 4 bases removed from V and 4 bases from J, the gap between germline ends came to 10 bases. The CDR3 spells CASSLYRATEAFF. CDR3 sequence (DNA): TGTGCCAGCTCACTTTACCGGGCCACTGAAGCTTTCTTT.

The rearrangement uses TRBV28 and TRBJ1-2; D gene ambiguous. Trimming left V 4 bases short and J 8 bases short, with 5 bases between. The CDR3 consists of 10 residues. Germline lookup yields CDR1 MDHEN and CDR2 SYDVKM. DNA of the CDR3: TGTGCCAGCAGTTATCGAGGCTACACCTTC. It translates to CASSYRGYTF.

The chain combines TRBV4-3 with TRBJ1-1, with 10 bases identical to TRBD1. CDR1 and CDR2 from the germline V gene are LGHNA and YSLEER. The CDR3 extends over 17 amino acids. V shed 1 base and J 5 bases; nucleotides not matched to a gene: 10. The CDR3 DNA is TGCGCCAGCAGCCAAGCTCCCTTGGGACAGGGGTGGACTGAAGCTTTCTTT. Translating it yields CASSQAPLGQGWTEAFF.

J is TRBJ1-1 and V is TRBV29-1; a weak D match, TRBD1 (6 bases). Germline-derived CDR1 and CDR2 are SQVTM and ANQGSEA. The CDR3 contains 16 residues. V was clipped by 6 bases and J by 0 bases, with 20 bases between them. The CDR3 bases are TGCAGCGTGAAAAGGGGGACGGACATCATGAACACTGAAGCTTTCTTT. Residues: CSVKRGTDIMNTEAFF.

The chain uses TRBV6-6 and TRBJ1-1; D not certain. The ends were cut back, 2 bases at V and 0 bases at J, with 13 bases in the middle. The CDR3 sequence is 16 residues long. Germline V gives CDR1 MNHNY, CDR2 SVGAGI (reference sequence). In nucleotides, the CDR3 is TGTGCCAGCAGTTACCGGACGGCCGGAATGAACACTGAAGCTTTCTTT. Translated: CASSYRTAGMNTEAFF.

The DNA of the CDR3 is TGTGCCAGCAGCTTACGCCCCGTCGGGCACCACGAGCAGTACTTC. Protein sequence: CASSLRPVGHHEQYF. The rearrangement joins TRBV7-9 to TRBJ2-7; D ambiguous. Germline-derived CDR1 and CDR2 are SEHNR and FQNEAQ (reference sequence). The CDR3 is made up of 15 amino acids. Deletions cut 2 bases from V and 5 bases from J, with 16 bases between.

This clone has a single count. The chain joins TRBV19 to TRBJ1-2; D is perhaps TRBD1 (5 bases). This CDR3 has 13 residues. Per the germline V gene, CDR1 is LNHDA and CDR2 is SQIVND (reference sequence). V lost 3 bases and J 8 bases, leaving 13 bases between the germline ends. CDR3 sequence reads: CASSISLGEGYTF. In DNA form, the CDR3 reads TGTGCCAGTAGTATTAGTTTAGGGGAAGGCTACACCTTC.

This chain links TRBV9 with TRBJ2-7; 8 bases are shared with TRBD1. The V segment lost 4 bases and the J segment 6 bases; nucleotides outside the gene matches: 9. The CDR3 is 14 residues long. Germline CDR1 and CDR2: SGDLS and YYNGEE. The CDR3 spells CASSPWTGRREQYF. The CDR3 bases are TGTGCCAGCAGCCCCTGGACAGGGAGGCGCGAGCAGTACTTC.

This sequence joins TRBV11-2 and TRBJ2-3; D gene unclear. Per germline, CDR1 SGHAT and CDR2 FQNNGV. This CDR3 contains 14 residues. Trimming left V 1 base short and J 3 bases short, with 8 bases between. The CDR3 region is CASSLGPETDTQYF. CDR3 sequence (DNA): TGTGCCAGCAGCTTAGGCCCGGAGACAGATACGCAGTATTTT.

The rearrangement uses TRBV19 and TRBJ2-7; 9 bases agree with TRBD2. Germline assignment: CDR1 LNHDA and CDR2 SQIVND (reference sequence). The CDR3 runs 15 residues. V gave up 3 bases and J gave up 0 bases; unmatched junction bases: 3. The CDR3 DNA is TGTGCCAGTAGTATTGCGGGGGGGAGCTCCTACGAGCAGTACTTC. Its translation is CASSIAGGSSYEQYF.

The V and J genes are TRBV4-3 and TRBJ2-3; D may correspond to TRBD1 or TRBD2 (5 bases each). V was cut by 0 bases and J by 3 bases, with 22 bases left in between. The CDR3 runs 19 residues. CDR1 LGHNA and CDR2 YSLEER come from the germline V gene. This CDR3 reads CASSQDGAGLFKGTDTQYF. In DNA form, the CDR3 reads TGCGCCAGCAGCCAAGATGGGGCGGGCCTTTTTAAGGGAACAGATACGCAGTATTTT.

CDR3 in amino acids: CASSRGLENYEQYF. CDR3 coding DNA: TGTGCCAGCAGCCGCGGACTGGAAAACTACGAGCAGTACTTC. The chain is built from TRBV4-2 and TRBJ2-7, with D possibly being TRBD2 (5 bases). CDR1 and CDR2 (germline): LGHNA, YNFKEQ. The V end was cut by 4 bases, the J end by 3 bases, with 13 bases between. The CDR3 is 14 amino acids.

This clone was recorded only once. The chain uses TRBV15 and TRBJ2-5; a possible D gene is TRBD2 (6 bases). The V end lost 0 bases, the J end lost 4 bases, and 12 bases lay between the germline ends. Looked up from germline, CDR1 is LNHNV and CDR2 is YYDKDF (reference sequence). The CDR3 sequence is 15 residues long. The CDR3 sequence is CATSRDPAGAETQYF. Here the CDR3 DNA reads TGTGCCACCAGCAGAGATCCAGCGGGTGCAGAGACCCAGTACTTC.

The chain recombines TRBV5-4 with TRBJ2-5, with 8 bases fitting TRBD1. The J segment lost 3 bases and the V segment lost 3 bases, leaving 1 base of the junction unmatched. Looked up from germline, CDR1 is SGHNT and CDR2 is YYREEE (reference sequence). The CDR3 runs 13 residues. This CDR3 is CASSSQGEETQYF. CDR3 nucleotide sequence: TGTGCCAGCAGCTCACAGGGGGAAGAGACCCAGTACTTC.

V is TRBV5-6 and J is TRBJ2-5; D may be TRBD1 (6 bases). Trimming took 3 bases from V and 2 from J, leaving 14 bases between them. From germline, CDR1 is SGHDT and CDR2 YYEEEE. The CDR3 runs 15 residues. Here the CDR3 reads CASSWTQGWQETQYF. The CDR3 DNA sequence: TGTGCCAGCAGCTGGACCCAGGGGTGGCAAGAGACCCAGTACTTC.

V gene TRBV7-2 combines with J gene TRBJ2-1; 8 bases agree with TRBD2. This CDR3 spans 15 amino acids. Per germline, CDR1 SGHTA and CDR2 FQGNSA. V lost 1 base to trimming and J lost 9 bases; unmatched junction nucleotides: 8. DNA of the CDR3: TGTGCCAGCAGCTTAGTAGGTCTAGCGGGTTCTGAGCAGTTCTTC. It specifies CASSLVGLAGSEQFF.

The chain has TRBV19 and TRBJ1-4, with TRBD1 matching 9 bases. Germline V gene lookup returns CDR1 LNHDA and CDR2 SQIVND (reference sequence). With 7 bases clipped from V and 10 bases from J, the junction kept 10 bases outside the gene matches. This CDR3 has 14 amino acids. The CDR3 DNA reads TGTGCCAGTACCGAACCGGGACAGGGACCAAAACTGTTTTTT. Amino acids: CASTEPGQGPKLFF.

This chain connects TRBV6-6 to TRBJ2-2; TRBD1 is a possible D gene (7 bases). The germline gives CDR1 MNHNY, CDR2 SVGAGI (reference sequence). CDR3 length: 14 residues. V shed 9 bases and J shed 4 bases, with 15 bases lying between them. The DNA of the CDR3 is TGTGCCAGTAGGAGGGACAGACCCACCGGGGAGCTGTTTTTT. This gives the protein CASRRDRPTGELFF.

This clone appeared a single time. The chain employs TRBV6-5 and TRBJ1-2; D uncertain. The germline V gene has CDR1 MNHEY and CDR2 SVGAGI. The CDR3 is 13 residues long. Trimming took 6 bases from V and 2 from J, leaving 10 bases between them. Written as DNA, the CDR3 is TGTGCCAGCAGCCAACGGGAGAACTATGGCTACACCTTC. Translation: CASSQRENYGYTF.